This TCR beta chain was recovered during a study of blood T cell repertoires in COVID-19 (dated by TCRdb to 2019 to 2021). With regard to the full study: Samples covering the acute and convalescent phases of COVID-19 were provided by collaborators in the United States, Italy and Spain. The prospective study material was composed of cDNA or gDNA derived from T cells, B-cell-depleted T cells, or PBMCs. The dataset comprised deeply sampled blood TCRbeta repertoires from subjects exposed to, actively infected with, or recovered from COVID-19. The repertoires were released in a freely available public database meant as a resource for research on the immune response to SARS-CoV-2. The samples were drawn from two sources: the first 160 participants of the ongoing ImmuneRACE study, and fewer than 1,500 subjects contributed by 6 global collaborators. Sample metadata almost always included a de-identified subject ID, COVID-19 status, age in years and sex. Where available, HLA class I and class II types were taken from metadata supplied by the sample provider and were not determined by assay-based typing. What the work shows at the level of the full study, not this receptor alone: The amount of clinical and demographic metadata varied by source and participant and was provided uncurated.

TCRbeta CDR3 regions were amplified from genomic DNA by means of the immunoSEQ Assay, a bias-controlled multiplex PCR. In the original analysis: Nucleated cell counts per sample were estimated from amplification of reference gene primers within the assay. To quantify the absolute abundance of each unique TCRbeta CDR3 rearrangement, sequence reads were collapsed and filtered. For each sample, productive Simpson clonality was calculated as the square root of Simpson's diversity index over productive rearrangements. TCRdb holds this immuneACCESS table with in-frame rearrangements only. Some clones are missing; in checked studies, unresolved V genes explain under half, and the rest has no known cause. V and J calls plus clone size are reproduced from that table; the DNA served to infer D and trimming. This sample gives about 200,000 clones in total; roughly 88% of them show up just once. The ten largest clones capture more than 2.5% of the sample.

The CDR3 covers 17 residues, taking in both the cysteine and the phenylalanine. Only the CDR3 portion is preserved as DNA: 51 bases, with reading frame beginning at the first base. V is clipped by 5 bases and J by 4 bases, and the sequence between their germline boundaries is 23 bases long. The CDR1 and CDR2 encoded by the germline V gene (reference sequence) are LNHDA and SQIVND. Each collaborating institution followed its own protocols to collect whole blood in K2EDTA tubes. For TCRbeta analysis, collaborators shipped samples in one of three forms: frozen whole blood, isolated PBMCs, or DNA extracted from either of those sample types. Concerning this clone: What this receptor recognizes is not known. The input lacks base qualities; no much larger clone sits a single base away.

This TCR was recovered from a man in his 60s with acute or convalescent COVID-19. The specimen sequenced was peripheral blood. The V and J segments used are TRBV19 and TRBJ1-1; 5 matching bases give a weak D call of TRBD1. The nucleotides are TGTGCCAGTAGTGGCCGGGGGGTAGGGATATCGACCACTGAAGCTTTCTTT. Translated, it reads CASSGRGVGISTTEAFF.